This entry concerns a single TCR beta chain. The antigen is not known. The V gene lost 3 bases and the J gene lost 3 bases, with 9 bases spanning the gap. Germline lookup yields CDR1 MNHEY and CDR2 SMNVEV (reference sequence). This CDR3 has 14 amino acids. This sample stems from a study of T cell repertoires in cytomegalovirus infection. Overall study: It was the public TCR beta signatures that indicated both CMV infection and matching HLA type. Broader study findings: The study found HLA-C-restricted CMV-specific TCR beta clonotypes dominating the ex vivo response. Carriers of CMV and the relevant HLA type were discriminated by public TCR beta frequency.

In TCRdb, the reads were re-called with MiXCR into one record per CDR3 protein. The table has hundreds of thousands of distinct CDR3 sequences, 20% to 25% seen once. This chain links TRBV27 with TRBJ2-1; D remains unclear. Input material: CD8+ T cells from PBMCs. This receptor was taken from a human donor in good health (CMV status not recorded). Some clones in this sample may be carry-over from other donors' samples. CDR3 coding DNA: TGTGCCAGCAGTTTCGTGAGCTGCTACAATGAGCAGTTCTTC. It translates to CASSFVSCYNEQFF.